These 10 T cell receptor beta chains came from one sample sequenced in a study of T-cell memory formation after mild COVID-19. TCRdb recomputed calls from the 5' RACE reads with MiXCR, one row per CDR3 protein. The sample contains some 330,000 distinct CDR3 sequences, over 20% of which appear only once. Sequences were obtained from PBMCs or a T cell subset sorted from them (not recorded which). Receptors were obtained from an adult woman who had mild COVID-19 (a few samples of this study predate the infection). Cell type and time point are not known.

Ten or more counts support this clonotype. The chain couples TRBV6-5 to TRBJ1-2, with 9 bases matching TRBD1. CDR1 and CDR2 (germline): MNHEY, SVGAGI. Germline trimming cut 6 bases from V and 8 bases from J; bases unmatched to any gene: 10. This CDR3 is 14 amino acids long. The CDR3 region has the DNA TGTGCCAGCAGCCTAGGGACAGGGACTTCAGGCTACACCTTC. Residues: CASSLGTGTSGYTF.

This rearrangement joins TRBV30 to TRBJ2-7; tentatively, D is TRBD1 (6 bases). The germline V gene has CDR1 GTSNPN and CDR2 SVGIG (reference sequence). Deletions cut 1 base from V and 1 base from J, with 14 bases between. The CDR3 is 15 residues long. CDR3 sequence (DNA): TGTGCCTGGAGTGCGGGACACCGCCGGTCCTACGAGCAGTACTTC. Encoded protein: CAWSAGHRRSYEQYF.

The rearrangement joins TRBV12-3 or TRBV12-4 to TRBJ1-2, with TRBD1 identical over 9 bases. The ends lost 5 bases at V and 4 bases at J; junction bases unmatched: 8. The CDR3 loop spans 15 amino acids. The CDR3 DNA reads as TGTGCCAGCAGTCTAGGACAGGGGACTGGCTATGGCTACACCTTC. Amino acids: CASSLGQGTGYGYTF.

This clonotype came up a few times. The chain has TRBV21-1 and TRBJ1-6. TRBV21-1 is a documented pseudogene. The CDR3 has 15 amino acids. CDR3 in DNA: TGTGCCAGCAGCAGCGGGGGGCTCAGTGTTTCACCCCTCCACTTT. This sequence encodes CASSSGGLSVSPLHF.

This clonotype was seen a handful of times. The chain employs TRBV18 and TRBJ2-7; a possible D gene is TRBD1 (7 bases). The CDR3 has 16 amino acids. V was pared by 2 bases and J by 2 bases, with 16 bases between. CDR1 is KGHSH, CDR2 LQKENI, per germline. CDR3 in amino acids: CASSPSLARGAYEQYF. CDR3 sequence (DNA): TGTGCCAGCTCACCATCTCTCGCCAGGGGGGCCTACGAGCAGTACTTC.

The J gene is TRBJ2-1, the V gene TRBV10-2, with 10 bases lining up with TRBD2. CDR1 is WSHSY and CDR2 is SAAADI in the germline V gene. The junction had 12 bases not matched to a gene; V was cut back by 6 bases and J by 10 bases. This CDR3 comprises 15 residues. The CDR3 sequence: CASSGLAVLQWEQFF. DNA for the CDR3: TGCGCCAGCAGCGGACTAGCGGTCCTACAATGGGAGCAGTTCTTC.

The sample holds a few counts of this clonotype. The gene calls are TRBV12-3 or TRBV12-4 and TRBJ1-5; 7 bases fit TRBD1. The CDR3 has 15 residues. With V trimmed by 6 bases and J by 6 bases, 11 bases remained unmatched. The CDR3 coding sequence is TGTGCCAGCAGCACAGACAGGGTGCCCAGTCAGCCCCAGCATTTT. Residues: CASSTDRVPSQPQHF.

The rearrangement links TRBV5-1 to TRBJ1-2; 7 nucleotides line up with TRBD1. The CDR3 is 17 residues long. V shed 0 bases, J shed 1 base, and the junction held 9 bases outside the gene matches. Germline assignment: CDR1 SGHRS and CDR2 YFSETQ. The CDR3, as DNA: TGCGCCAGCAGCTTGGGCTCTAGGGGGCTTAATAACTATGGCTACACCTTC. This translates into CASSLGSRGLNNYGYTF.

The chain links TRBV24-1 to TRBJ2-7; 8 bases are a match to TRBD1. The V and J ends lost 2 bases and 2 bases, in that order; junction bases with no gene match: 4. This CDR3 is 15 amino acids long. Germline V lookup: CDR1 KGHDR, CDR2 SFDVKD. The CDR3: CATSDSGTGTYEQYF. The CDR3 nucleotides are TGTGCCACCAGTGATTCAGGGACAGGCACCTACGAGCAGTACTTC.

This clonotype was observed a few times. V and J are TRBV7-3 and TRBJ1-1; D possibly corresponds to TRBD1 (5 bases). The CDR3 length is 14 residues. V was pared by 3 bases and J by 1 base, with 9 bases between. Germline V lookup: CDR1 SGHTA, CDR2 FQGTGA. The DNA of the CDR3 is TGTGCCAGCAGCTTCGACGGGGCGAACACTGAAGCTTTCTTT. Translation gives CASSFDGANTEAFF.